The 21 T cell receptor beta chains reported below all come from one sample, sequenced in a study of T cells in Graves' hyperthyroidism and ophthalmopathy. What was amplified from RNA transcripts were TCR beta CDR3 regions. HTBI primers were employed in a first-round RT-PCR of the TCR CDR3. Each CDR3 protein is one row after TCRdb ran MiXCR on the multiplex PCR reads. Among around 450,000 distinct CDR3 sequences, roughly 15% were seen once, and the ten largest hold about 5%. Sequenced sample: blood. The receptors stem from a young woman with Graves' hyperthyroidism.

This clonotype was picked up many times. The chain links TRBV12-3 or TRBV12-4 to TRBJ2-2; no clear D gene. With 6 bases removed from V and 5 bases from J, the gap between germline ends came to 4 bases. This CDR3 is 11 amino acids long. The CDR3 region is CASRVTGELFF. The CDR3 DNA is TGTGCCAGCAGAGTAACCGGGGAGCTGTTTTTT.

This clonotype showed up many times. The V call is TRBV3-1, the J call TRBJ1-5; TRBD1 matches at 10 bases. The ends lost 4 bases at V and 6 bases at J; junction bases unmatched: 6. Germline loops: CDR1 LGHDT, CDR2 YNNKEL (reference sequence). The CDR3 is 15 amino acids. The CDR3 sequence is CASSPTGGEGQPQHF. CDR3 bases: TGTGCCAGCAGCCCGACAGGGGGCGAAGGTCAGCCCCAGCATTTT.

This clonotype was counted many times. J is TRBJ2-1 and V is TRBV6-1, with D tentatively TRBD1 (5 bases). Germline assignment: CDR1 MNHNS and CDR2 SASEGT. Trimming left V 0 bases short and J 3 bases short, with 15 bases between. The CDR3 sequence is 17 residues long. CDR3 loop: CASSEAHFQGYYNEQFF. The CDR3 coding sequence is TGTGCCAGCAGTGAAGCGCACTTCCAGGGATACTACAATGAGCAGTTCTTC.

This clonotype was found a few times. The V and J genes are TRBV9 and TRBJ1-6; TRBD1 aligns across 7 bases. The CDR3 contains 15 residues. Trimming cost V 0 bases and J 9 bases; bases outside gene matches: 6. CDR1 is SGDLS, CDR2 YYNGEE, per germline. The CDR3 is CASSVGEGGGSPLHF. The CDR3 bases are TGTGCCAGCAGCGTAGGCGAAGGGGGCGGTTCACCCCTCCACTTT.

At least ten counts were recorded for this clonotype. The chain carries TRBV30 and TRBJ1-5; 8 nucleotides match TRBD1. The CDR3 sequence is 15 residues long. Germline values: CDR1 GTSNPN, CDR2 SVGIG (reference sequence). Losses at the gene ends were 0 bases for V and 5 bases for J; bases not matched to a gene: 6. CDR3 in amino acids: CAWSVNRGYDQPQHF. In DNA form, the CDR3 reads TGTGCCTGGAGTGTAAACAGGGGGTACGATCAGCCCCAGCATTTT.

This clonotype occurred many times. The rearrangement links TRBV7-2 to TRBJ2-5; 8 bases align to TRBD2. The J segment lost 7 bases and the V segment lost 1 base, leaving 11 bases of the junction unmatched. CDR1 is SGHTA, CDR2 FQGNSA, per germline. CDR3 length equals 16 residues. In nucleotides, the CDR3 is TGTGCCAGCAGCTTAGGGTCCCAGCGGGAGAGGGGGACCCAGTACTTC. It yields the protein CASSLGSQRERGTQYF.

This clonotype showed up just once. The chain is built from TRBV11-3 and TRBJ2-7; D gene unclear. CDR1 is SGHNT, CDR2 YENEEA, per germline. The V and J ends lost 0 bases and 6 bases respectively, with 9 bases between them. This CDR3 region has 13 residues. The DNA of the CDR3 is TGTGCCAGCAGCTTAGACGTCCTGAGCGAGCAGTACTTC. Encoded protein: CASSLDVLSEQYF. The entire variable domain, with the rest obtained from reference TRBV11-3 and TRBJ2-7, is as follows: EAGVVQSPRYKIIEKKQPVAFWCNPISGHNTLYWYLQNLGQGPELLIRYENEEAVDDSQLPKDRFSAERLKGVDSTLKIQPAELGDSAVYLCASSLDVLSEQYFGPGTRLTVT.

In its sample, this clonotype was seen many times. The V and J genes are TRBV28 and TRBJ1-1; no reliable D call. Germline V gene data show CDR1 as MDHEN and CDR2 as SYDVKM. The CDR3 is made up of 14 amino acids. The V and J ends lost 5 bases and 3 bases respectively, with 13 bases between them. For the CDR3, the DNA is TGTGCCAGCAGTCCCGCCCAGCGGGACACTGAAGCTTTCTTT. Its protein is CASSPAQRDTEAFF.

J is TRBJ2-2 and V is TRBV20-1; no clear D. Trimming shortened V by 3 bases and J by 2 bases, and 10 bases separated the two germline ends. Looked up from germline, CDR1 is DFQATT and CDR2 is SNEGSKA (reference sequence). The CDR3 has 14 amino acids. The CDR3 here is CSARMGFNTGELFF. The CDR3 bases are TGCAGTGCTAGGATGGGTTTTAACACCGGGGAGCTGTTTTTT.

There are a few counts of this clonotype. J is TRBJ2-1 and V is TRBV7-9; TRBD2 matches 7 bases. V gave up 5 bases and J gave up 4 bases; unmatched junction bases: 11. This CDR3 comprises 16 residues. The V gene's germline CDR1 is SEHNR and CDR2 FQNEAQ (reference sequence). The CDR3 DNA is TGTGCCAGCAGCCCTCCCGGCGGGAGTCATTACAATGAGCAGTTCTTC. Encoded protein: CASSPPGGSHYNEQFF.

The V gene is TRBV5-5, the J gene TRBJ2-1; no reliable D call. Germline V gives CDR1 SGHKS, CDR2 YYEKEE (reference sequence). This CDR3 region has 12 residues. Deletions cut 1 base from V and 9 bases from J, with 8 bases between. The CDR3 DNA is TGTGCCAGCAGCTTGCCCCTTGGTGAGCAGTTCTTC. Translation: CASSLPLGEQFF.

This clonotype was seen a few times. The chain links TRBV5-5 to TRBJ1-3; D gene uncertain. The germline V gene has CDR1 SGHKS and CDR2 YYEKEE (reference sequence). V was pared by 4 bases and J by 0 bases, with 14 bases between. CDR3 size: 16 residues. The CDR3 DNA follows: TGTGCCAGCAGCCCCCCCGGGCTCCTCTCTGGAAACACCATATATTTT. Translation gives CASSPPGLLSGNTIYF.

The rearrangement links TRBV11-3 to TRBJ2-1, with no clear D. Trimming removed 0 bases at V and 0 bases at J, with 9 bases between. The CDR3 sequence is 16 residues long. Germline V gives CDR1 SGHNT, CDR2 YENEEA. DNA for the CDR3: TGTGCCAGCAGCTTAGAGTCTGCCAGCTCCTACAATGAGCAGTTCTTC. Protein: CASSLESASSYNEQFF.

This clonotype has ten or more counts. The chain employs TRBV7-8 and TRBJ2-3; D is unresolved. The V gene's germline CDR1 is SGHVS and CDR2 FQNEAQ. Trimming pared 5 bases from V and 5 bases from J, leaving 14 bases between. The CDR3 totals 14 residues. Written as DNA, the CDR3 is TGTGCCAGCAGCCCCGTCAGGATGGGAGATACGCAGTATTTT. This sequence encodes CASSPVRMGDTQYF.

This clonotype was counted a few times. This chain uses TRBV3-1 with TRBJ2-7, with no clear D. This CDR3 contains 13 residues. The V gene's germline CDR1 is LGHDT and CDR2 YNNKEL (reference sequence). With 1 base removed from V and 6 bases from J, the gap between germline ends came to 10 bases. The CDR3 DNA is TGTGCCAGCAGCCAAGTGTCCCAGCGCGAGCAGTACTTC. It encodes CASSQVSQREQYF.

This clonotype was counted many times. V usage is TRBV3-1 and J usage is TRBJ2-5; 12 nucleotides line up with TRBD2. The CDR3 contains 15 residues. Trimming took 4 bases from V and 6 from J; bases not matched to a gene: 6. Germline V gene data show CDR1 as LGHDT and CDR2 as YNNKEL (reference sequence). CDR3 DNA sequence: TGTGCCAGCAGCCCTAGCGGGAGGGCCGGTCAGACCCAGTACTTC. It is translated as CASSPSGRAGQTQYF.

Notes on this clonotype: One end of the junction is discordant with germline, which a read error may explain. This chain links TRBV9 with TRBJ1-3; D is uncertain. The CDR3 is 15 residues long. Looked up from germline, CDR1 is SGDLS and CDR2 is YYNGEE. In nucleotides, the CDR3 is TGTGCCAGCAGCGTGGGCGGTATCTCTGGAAGCACCATATATTTT. Translation gives CASSVGGISGSTIYF.

This clonotype was picked up many times. The V gene is TRBV28, the J gene TRBJ2-7; no definite D call. The germline V and J ends were trimmed by 6 bases and 6 bases, with 15 bases remaining between them. Germline V gene lookup returns CDR1 MDHEN and CDR2 SYDVKM. The CDR3 length is 13 residues. Here the CDR3 DNA reads TGTGCCAGCAGGCAACATAGTAGTGGCGAGCAGTACTTC. Residues: CASRQHSSGEQYF.

This clonotype occurred many times. This chain links TRBV18 with TRBJ2-3; D unclear. CDR1 and CDR2 from the germline V gene are KGHSH and LQKENI. V shed 2 bases and J shed 1 base, with 10 bases lying between them. The CDR3 totals 15 residues. CDR3 amino acids: CASSPKVVGTDTQYF. CDR3 bases: TGTGCCAGCTCACCAAAGGTTGTTGGCACAGATACGCAGTATTTT.

The rearrangement links TRBV9 to TRBJ2-2; 11 nucleotides match TRBD2. Germline V gene sequence: CDR1 SGDLS, CDR2 YYNGEE. This CDR3 region has 15 residues. Trimming at V came to 3 bases and at J to 4 bases, leaving 2 bases not matched to a gene. The CDR3 spells CASSGLAGGTGELFF. DNA of the CDR3: TGTGCCAGCAGCGGTCTAGCGGGAGGCACCGGGGAGCTGTTTTTT.

The V gene is TRBV7-2, the J gene TRBJ1-5; tentatively, D is TRBD1 (5 bases). V was pared by 0 bases and J by 6 bases, with 12 bases between. This CDR3 region has 15 residues. Germline V lookup: CDR1 SGHTA, CDR2 FQGNSA. The CDR3 nucleotides read TGTGCCAGCAGCTTAGCCGAGGGGTCGGGTCAGCCCCAGCATTTT. Residues: CASSLAEGSGQPQHF. Full variable domain (outside the CDR3, taken from reference TRBV7-2 and TRBJ1-5): GAGVSQSPSNKVTEKGKDVELRCDPISGHTALYWYRQSLGQGLEFLIYFQGNSAPDKSGLPSDRFSAERTGGSVSTLTIQRTQQEDSAVYLCASSLAEGSGQPQHFGDGTRLSIL.